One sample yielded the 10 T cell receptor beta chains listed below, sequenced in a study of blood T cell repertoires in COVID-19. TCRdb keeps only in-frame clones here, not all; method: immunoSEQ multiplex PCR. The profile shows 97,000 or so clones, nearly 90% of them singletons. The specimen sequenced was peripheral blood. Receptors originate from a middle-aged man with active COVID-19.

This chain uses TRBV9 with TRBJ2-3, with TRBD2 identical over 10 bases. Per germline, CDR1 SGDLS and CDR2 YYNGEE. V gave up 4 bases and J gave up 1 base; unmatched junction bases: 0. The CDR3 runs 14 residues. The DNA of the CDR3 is TGTGCCAGCAGCACTAGCGGGGGCACAGATACGCAGTATTTT. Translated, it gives CASSTSGGTDTQYF.

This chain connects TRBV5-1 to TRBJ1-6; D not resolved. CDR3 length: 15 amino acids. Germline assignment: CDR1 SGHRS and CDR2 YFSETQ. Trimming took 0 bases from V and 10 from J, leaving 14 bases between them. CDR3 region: CASSLAGRGRSPLHF. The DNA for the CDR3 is TGCGCCAGCAGCTTGGCCGGTCGCGGGAGGTCACCCCTCCACTTT.

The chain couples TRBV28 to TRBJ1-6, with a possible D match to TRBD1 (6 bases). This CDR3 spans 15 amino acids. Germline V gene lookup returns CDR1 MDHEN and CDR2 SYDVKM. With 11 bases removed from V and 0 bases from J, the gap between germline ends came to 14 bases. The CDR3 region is CAVGDTSSYNSPLHF. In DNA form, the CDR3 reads TGTGCCGTCGGGGACACCAGCTCCTATAATTCACCCCTCCACTTT.

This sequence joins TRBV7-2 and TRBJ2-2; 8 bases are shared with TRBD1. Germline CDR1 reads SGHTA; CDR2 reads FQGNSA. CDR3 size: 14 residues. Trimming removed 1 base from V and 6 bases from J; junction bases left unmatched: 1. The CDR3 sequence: CASSLDRGAGELFF. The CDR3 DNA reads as TGTGCCAGCAGCTTAGACAGGGGGGCCGGGGAGCTGTTTTTT.

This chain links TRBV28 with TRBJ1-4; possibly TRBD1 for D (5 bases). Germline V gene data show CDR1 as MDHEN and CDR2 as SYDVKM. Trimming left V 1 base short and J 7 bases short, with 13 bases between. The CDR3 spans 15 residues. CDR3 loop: CASSLSGVLGEKLFF. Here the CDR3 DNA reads TGTGCCAGCAGTTTATCGGGGGTCTTGGGTGAAAAACTGTTTTTT.

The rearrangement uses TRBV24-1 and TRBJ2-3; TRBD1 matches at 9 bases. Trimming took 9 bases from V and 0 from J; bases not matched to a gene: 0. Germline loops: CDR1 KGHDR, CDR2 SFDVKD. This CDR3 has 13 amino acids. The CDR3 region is CATGTGSTDTQYF. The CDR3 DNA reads TGTGCCACCGGGACAGGGAGCACAGATACGCAGTATTTT.

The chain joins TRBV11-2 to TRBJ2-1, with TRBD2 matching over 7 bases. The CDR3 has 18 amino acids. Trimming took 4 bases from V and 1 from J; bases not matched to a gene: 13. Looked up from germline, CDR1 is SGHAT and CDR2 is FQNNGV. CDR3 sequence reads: CASSSLRAGPSSYNEQFF. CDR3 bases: TGTGCCAGCAGCTCCCTACGAGCGGGGCCTTCTTCCTACAATGAGCAGTTCTTC.

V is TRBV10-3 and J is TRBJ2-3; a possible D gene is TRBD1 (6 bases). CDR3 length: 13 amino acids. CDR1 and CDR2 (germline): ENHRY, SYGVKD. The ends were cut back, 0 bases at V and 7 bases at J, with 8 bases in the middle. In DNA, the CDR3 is TGTGCCATCAGTGAGTCGGGACACAATACGCAGTATTTT. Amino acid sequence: CAISESGHNTQYF.

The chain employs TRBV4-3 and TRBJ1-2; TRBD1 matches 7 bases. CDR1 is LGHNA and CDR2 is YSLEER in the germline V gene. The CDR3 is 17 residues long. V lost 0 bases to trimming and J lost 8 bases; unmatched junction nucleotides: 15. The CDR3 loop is CASSQDITNRGRDGYTF. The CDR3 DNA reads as TGCGCCAGCAGCCAAGATATCACAAACAGGGGCCGGGACGGCTACACCTTC.

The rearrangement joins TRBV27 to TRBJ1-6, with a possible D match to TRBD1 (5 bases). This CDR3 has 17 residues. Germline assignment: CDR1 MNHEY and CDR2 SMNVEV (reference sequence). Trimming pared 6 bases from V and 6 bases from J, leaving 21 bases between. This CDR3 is CASRQTRTFQGNSPLHF. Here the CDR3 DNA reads TGTGCCAGCAGACAAACCCGGACCTTTCAGGGTAATTCACCCCTCCACTTT.